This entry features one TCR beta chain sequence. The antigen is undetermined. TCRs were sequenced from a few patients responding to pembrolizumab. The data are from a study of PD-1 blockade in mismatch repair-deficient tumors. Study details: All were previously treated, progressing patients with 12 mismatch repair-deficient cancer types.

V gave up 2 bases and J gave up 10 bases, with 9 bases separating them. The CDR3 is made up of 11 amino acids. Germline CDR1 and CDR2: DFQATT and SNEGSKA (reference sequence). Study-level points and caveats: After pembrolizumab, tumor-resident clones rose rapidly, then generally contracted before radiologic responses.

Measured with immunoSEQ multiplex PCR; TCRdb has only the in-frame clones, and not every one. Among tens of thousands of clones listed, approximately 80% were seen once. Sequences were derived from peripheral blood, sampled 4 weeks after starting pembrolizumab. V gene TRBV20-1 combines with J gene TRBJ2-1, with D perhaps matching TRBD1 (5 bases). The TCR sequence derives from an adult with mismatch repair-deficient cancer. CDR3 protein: CSARRGWEQFF. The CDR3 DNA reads TGCAGTGCTAGAAGGGGATGGGAGCAGTTCTTC.